This TCR beta chain was sequenced in a study of tumor-infiltrating lymphocytes in localized non-small cell lung cancer. Study as a whole: From each patient, both tumor and uninvolved lung, non-adjacent to tumor, were sampled.

Sequencing used immunoSEQ multiplex PCR; TCRdb keeps in-frame clones, though not all of them. The sample includes some 7,100 clones, around 55% of them seen just once. The count of this clone is one. The source material was lung tumor tissue. The sequence came from a human donor with non-small cell lung cancer.

CDR3 nucleotide sequence: TGTGCCAGCAGACCTGGACAGGGGGGTCAGCCCCAGCATTTT. Translated, it gives CASRPGQGGQPQHF. The gene calls are TRBV7-8 and TRBJ1-5, with 10 nucleotides matching TRBD1. CDR1 SGHVS and CDR2 FQNEAQ come from the germline V gene. The junction had 5 bases not matched to a gene; V was cut back by 6 bases and J by 6 bases. The CDR3 covers 14 residues.